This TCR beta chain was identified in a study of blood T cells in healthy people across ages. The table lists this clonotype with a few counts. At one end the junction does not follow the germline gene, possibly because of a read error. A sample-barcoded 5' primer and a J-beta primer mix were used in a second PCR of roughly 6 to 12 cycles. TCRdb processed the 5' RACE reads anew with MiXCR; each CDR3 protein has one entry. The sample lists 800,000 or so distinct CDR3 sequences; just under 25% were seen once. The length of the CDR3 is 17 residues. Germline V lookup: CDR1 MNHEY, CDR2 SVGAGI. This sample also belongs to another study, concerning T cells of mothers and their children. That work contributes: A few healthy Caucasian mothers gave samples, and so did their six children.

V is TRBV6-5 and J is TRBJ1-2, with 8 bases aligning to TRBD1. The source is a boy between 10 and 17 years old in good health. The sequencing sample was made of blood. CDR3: CAGSYAGTGVTLYGYTF. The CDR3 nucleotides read TGTGCCGGCAGTTACGCTGGGACAGGAGTTACTCTCTATGGCTACACCTTC.